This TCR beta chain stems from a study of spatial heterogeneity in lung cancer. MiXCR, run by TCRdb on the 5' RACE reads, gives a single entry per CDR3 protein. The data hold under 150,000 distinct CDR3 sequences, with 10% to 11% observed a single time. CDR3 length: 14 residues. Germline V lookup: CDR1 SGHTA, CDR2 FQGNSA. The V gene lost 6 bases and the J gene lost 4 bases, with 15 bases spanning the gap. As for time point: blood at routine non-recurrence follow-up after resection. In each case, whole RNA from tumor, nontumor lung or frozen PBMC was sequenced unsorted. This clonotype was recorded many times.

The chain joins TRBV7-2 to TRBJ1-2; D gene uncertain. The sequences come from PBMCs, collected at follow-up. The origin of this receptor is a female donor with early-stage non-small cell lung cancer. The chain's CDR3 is CASRAAPDLYGYTF. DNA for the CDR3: TGTGCCAGCAGAGCTGCGCCGGACCTCTATGGCTACACCTTC.